A selection of T cell receptor beta chains follows, all from one sample in a study of shared clonotypes between healthy human individuals. The protocol was immunoSEQ multiplex PCR, while the TCRdb copy is restricted to in-frame clones and leaves out a portion. The sample has about 230,000 clones, over 50% seen once. Sequencing used memory CD4+ T cells sorted from blood. The receptor source for this set is a man between 25 and 39 years old in good health. CDR3s include the opening cysteine and the closing phenylalanine or tryptophan. Each record gives: D gene, clone size, V gene, CDR3 length, J gene, CDR3 DNA, CDR3 protein. The D gene is left open where the match is weak. Clone size is not always given. Where it is, it says once, few, many or a class for expanded clones.

NA,NA,TRBV5-6,12,TRBJ1-1,TGTGCCAGCAGCTTAGGCGGGCTGGAAGCTTTCTTT,CASSLGGLEAFF
TRBD1,NA,TRBV6-5,14,TRBJ2-5,TGTGCCACCATGGACAGGGGGCGGGAAGAGACCCAGTACTTC,CATMDRGREETQYF
NA,NA,TRBV10-1,13,TRBJ2-7,TGCGCCAGCACCGCCCCGGGACAAAGTGAGCAGTACTTC,CASTAPGQSEQYF
NA,NA,TRBV20-1,11,TRBJ1-2,TGCAGTGCGCCGGACAACTATGGCTACACCTTC,CSAPDNYGYTF
TRBD1,NA,TRBV27,14,TRBJ1-5,TGTGCCAGCAGTTCCACAAATCAAGACAGGGGGCAGCATTTT,CASSSTNQDRGQHF
TRBD2,NA,TRBV13,13,TRBJ2-5,TGTGCCAGCACCCCGGGACTAGTTGGGACCCAGTACTTC,CASTPGLVGTQYF
NA,NA,TRBV28,13,TRBJ2-2,TGTGCCAGCATTAGGACGAACACCGGGGAGCTGTTTTTT,CASIRTNTGELFF
NA,NA,TRBV6-1,14,TRBJ1-4,TGTGCCAGCAGTGGATTTGGTACTAATGAAAAACTGTTTTTT,CASSGFGTNEKLFF
NA,few,TRBV10-2,12,TRBJ2-1,TGCGCCAGCTGTAGGTCACTGGCAGAGCAGTTCTTC,CASCRSLAEQFF
NA,NA,TRBV6-1,14,TRBJ2-5,TGTGCCATCCTTTCCCGGCACCTCGGGCGGACCCAGTACTTC,CAILSRHLGRTQYF
NA,NA,TRBV7-8,16,TRBJ2-5,TGTGCCAGCATCTACCGTAGAGGGAGCTCGAAAGAGACCCAGTACTTC,CASIYRRGSSKETQYF
TRBD1,few,TRBV6-6,15,TRBJ2-6,TGTGCCGGGGGACAGGGATTGACTGGGGCCAACGTCCTGACTTTC,CAGGQGLTGANVLTF
TRBD1,NA,TRBV5-1,13,TRBJ1-1,TGCGCCAGCAGCCCACAGGGGACCACTGAAGCTTTCTTT,CASSPQGTTEAFF
TRBD1,NA,TRBV19,14,TRBJ2-2,TGTGCCACTCGACAGGGAGCGAGCACCGGGGAGCTGTTTTTT,CATRQGASTGELFF
TRBD2,NA,TRBV5-5,19,TRBJ2-1,TGTGCCAGCAGCCAAGATTTAGCGGGAGGGGGATCCACCTACAATGAGCAGTTCTTC,CASSQDLAGGGSTYNEQFF
NA,NA,TRBV27,18,TRBJ2-3,TGTGCCAGCAGTCGACGCGCGCCCGACTACATACAGGAAGATACGCAGTATTTT,CASSRRAPDYIQEDTQYF
NA,NA,TRBV7-8,15,TRBJ2-7,TGTGCCAGCAGCCCCCTTTGGACGATTACCTACGAGCAGTACTTC,CASSPLWTITYEQYF
TRBD2,few,TRBV5-4,16,TRBJ2-3,TGTGCCAGCAGCTTGGGACTAGCGGCGATCACAGATACGCAGTATTTT,CASSLGLAAITDTQYF
NA,NA,TRBV6-4,14,TRBJ2-6,TGTGCCAGCTCAGATTACTCTGGGGCCAACGTCCTGACTTTC,CASSDYSGANVLTF
NA,few,TRBV18,14,TRBJ2-1,TGTGCCAGCTCACCAAGGCTAGGGGAGGATGAGCAGTTCTTC,CASSPRLGEDEQFF
NA,NA,TRBV9,14,TRBJ2-3,TGTGCCAGCAGCGTAGACGGGAGTCAGGATACGCAGTATTTT,CASSVDGSQDTQYF
NA,NA,TRBV30,11,TRBJ2-1,TGTGCCTGGAGTTGGAGCAATGAGCAGTTCTTC,CAWSWSNEQFF
TRBD1,few,TRBV7-3,14,TRBJ2-7,TGTGCCAGCAGCGAGCAGACAGGGTCGGGGGAGCAGTACTTC,CASSEQTGSGEQYF
NA,NA,TRBV29-1,12,TRBJ2-3,TGCAGCGTTGAATCTGGGTCAGATACGCAGTATTTT,CSVESGSDTQYF
TRBD1,NA,TRBV4-2,19,TRBJ2-2,TGTGCCAGCAGCCAAGATTCCCCGGACAGGGGGAAAGACACCGGGGAGCTGTTTTTT,CASSQDSPDRGKDTGELFF